In this sample, the clone carrying this T cell receptor beta chain turned up once. The entry originates in a study of cytomegalovirus exposure and HLA in healthy donors. 60 Vbeta and 13 Jbeta primers were used in PCR. The protocol was immunoSEQ multiplex PCR, while the TCRdb copy is restricted to in-frame clones and leaves out a portion. Of just under 250,000 clones in the sample, 82% are singletons; the top ten hold 5% to 6%. Germline lookup yields CDR1 LNHDA and CDR2 SQIVND (reference sequence). Trimming pared 1 base from V and 8 bases from J, leaving 11 bases between. The CDR3 sequence is 13 residues long.

The genes are TRBV19 and TRBJ1-2; D is uncertain. The receptor was isolated from a woman aged 40 to 50 in good health and CMV-seropositive. Sequencing was done on a sample of PBMCs. The CDR3 sequence is CASSIGRLSGYTF. CDR3 DNA sequence: TGTGCCAGTAGTATAGGGCGGCTGTCCGGCTACACCTTC.